The sequence of this T cell receptor beta chain was determined in a study of blood T cell repertoires in COVID-19. Looking at the study overall: Spain, Italy and the United States supplied samples that represented acute and convalescent COVID-19. PBMCs, B-cell-depleted T cells, or T cells were the source of the cDNA or gDNA that made up the material.

Per the original data handling: Using reference gene primer amplification, nucleated cell counts were estimated. Using immunoSEQ multiplex PCR, the repertoire was profiled, and TCRdb retains in-frame clones only, with some absent. The V and J calls and clone size were taken over from that table, and D and trimming were inferred from the DNA. This table holds about 320,000 clones, about 82% found once. The CDR3 has 16 amino acids. V shed 6 bases and J 2 bases; nucleotides not matched to a gene: 12. In germline, CDR1 is SGHDT, CDR2 YYEEEE. The TCR originated in a woman between 45 and 60 years old with acute or convalescent COVID-19. This rearrangement joins TRBV5-6 to TRBJ2-7, with 9 bases fitting TRBD2. Sample: peripheral blood. The CDR3 loop reads CASIYSGRPEPYEQYF. For the CDR3, the DNA is TGTGCCAGCATATATAGCGGGAGACCGGAACCCTACGAGCAGTACTTC.